This T cell receptor (beta chain) was sequenced in a study of brain T cells in children with intractable seizures. The study's findings and limits: Patients' HCMV serostatus was unknown; virus specificity rests on CDR3 similarity alone.

As regards this clone: What it recognizes is unknown.

The table came from immunoSEQ multiplex PCR; TCRdb's copy has only in-frame clones and leaves some out. Among 300,000 to 400,000 clones, roughly 92% were seen once, and the ten largest hold 5% to 7%. Per the germline V gene, CDR1 is MNHEY and CDR2 is SVGAGI. After removal of 7 bases from V and 8 bases from J, the junction contained 4 bases not matched to a gene. There are 13 residues in the CDR3. Time point specified: blood from clinic visit 5 months post-surgery; TSC patient then seizure free. Pre-surgery treatment included at least one anti-epileptic drug. V and J are TRBV6-5 and TRBJ2-1; TRBD2 aligns across 11 bases. The source is a boy less than two years old with tuberous sclerosis and intractable seizures. This specimen consisted of peripheral blood, obtained about 5 months after surgery. The CDR3 spells CASTLTSGDEQFF. For the CDR3, the DNA is TGTGCCAGCACCTTGACTAGCGGGGATGAGCAGTTCTTC.